This T cell receptor (beta chain) came from a study of sequential checkpoint blockade in melanoma. Study in general: Arm A got nivolumab then ipilimumab; arm B the reverse, 1:1. Each arm's sequence ended with maintenance nivolumab.

The treatment here: randomized to nivolumab then ipilimumab (arm A) or the reverse (arm B). DNA-damaging chemotherapy had not been given to any patient beforehand. V lost 3 bases to trimming and J lost 6 bases; unmatched junction nucleotides: 3. The CDR3 totals 13 residues. The V gene's germline CDR1 is SGDLS and CDR2 YYNGEE. Data came from immunoSEQ multiplex PCR; TCRdb stores just in-frame clones and leaves some out. This table holds fewer than 45,000 clones, 86% found once. The sequence was collected from a human donor with melanoma. The material was CD8+ T cells sorted from blood (inferred from file names), obtained from a patient given nivolumab and ipilimumab in sequence. The J gene is TRBJ1-2, the V gene TRBV9, with 9 bases matching TRBD1. CDR3 nucleotides: TGTGCCAGCAGCGGACAGGGGGTTGATGGCTACACCTTC. Translating gives CASSGQGVDGYTF.